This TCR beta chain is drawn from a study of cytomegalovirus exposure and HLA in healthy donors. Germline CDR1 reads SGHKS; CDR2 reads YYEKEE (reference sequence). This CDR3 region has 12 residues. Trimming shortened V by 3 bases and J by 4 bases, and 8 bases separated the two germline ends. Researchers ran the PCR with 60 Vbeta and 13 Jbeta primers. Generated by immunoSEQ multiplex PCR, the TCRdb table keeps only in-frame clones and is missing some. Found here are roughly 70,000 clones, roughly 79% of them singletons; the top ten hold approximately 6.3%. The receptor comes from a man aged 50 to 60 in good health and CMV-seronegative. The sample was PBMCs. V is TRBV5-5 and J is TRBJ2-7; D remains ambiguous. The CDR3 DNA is TGTGCCAGCAGCTCTGGTAGTTACGAGCAGTACTTC. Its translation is CASSSGSYEQYF.